This TCR beta chain was sequenced in a study of blood T cell repertoires in COVID-19. Two negative PCRs, clearance, or symptom resolution characterized the recovered Cohort 3 donors. After removal of 8 bases from V and 7 bases from J, the junction contained 12 bases not matched to a gene. Germline lookup yields CDR1 MNHEY and CDR2 SMNVEV (reference sequence). The CDR3 sequence is 15 residues long. Generated by immunoSEQ multiplex PCR, the TCRdb table keeps only in-frame clones and is missing some. Among about 280,000 clones listed, approximately 85% were seen once. V is TRBV27 and J is TRBJ2-1; 9 bases match TRBD2. This receptor was identified in a woman aged 25 to 45 who had recovered from COVID-19. Sequencing input: PBMCs or T cells enriched from blood (not recorded which). CDR3 nucleotide sequence: TGTGCCAGCGCCAATGAAGCGGGGGGCTGGAATGAGCAGTTCTTC. Translating gives CASANEAGGWNEQFF.